This T cell receptor (beta chain) appears in the sequencing data of a study of tumor-infiltrating lymphocytes in localized non-small cell lung cancer. Study background: Each patient gave resected tumor and non-adjacent uninvolved lung tissue. The study, taken as a whole, reports: Higher tumor T cell infiltration than in uninvolved lung was supported by TCRbeta sequencing.

Concerning this clone itself: Its antigen is currently unknown.

Germline V CDR1 and CDR2: MGHRA, YSYEKL. The CDR3 has 16 amino acids. V shed 6 bases, J shed 1 base, and the junction held 6 bases outside the gene matches. The protocol was immunoSEQ multiplex PCR, while the TCRdb copy is restricted to in-frame clones and leaves out a portion. The data hold 15,000 to 20,000 clones, with about three quarters observed a single time. This chain connects TRBV4-1 to TRBJ2-3; 11 bases agree with TRBD2. The receptor was isolated from a human donor with non-small cell lung cancer. The sequencing input was lung tumor tissue. CDR3 amino acids: CASSPLSGGGTDTQYF. In DNA, the CDR3 is TGCGCCAGCAGTCCCCTTAGCGGGGGGGGCACAGATACGCAGTATTTT.